This TCR beta chain was captured by sequencing in a study of human T cells and chemical hapten exposure. Background on the study: Patients, a majority of them female, were diagnosed with alopecia areata, totalis or universalis.

Time point: patch test 2, 6 weeks after DPC sensitization. Treatment here: therapeutic diphenylcyclopropenone sensitization with weekly scalp DPC. Non-pregnant alopecia patients aged 18 to 70, suitable for DPC therapy. V lost 1 base to trimming and J lost 5 bases; unmatched junction nucleotides: 2. This CDR3 is built from 14 residues. Germline lookup yields CDR1 LGHDT and CDR2 YNNKEL (reference sequence). Notes on the study in general: It was expanded TCRs that formed significantly more large CDR3 similarity clusters than controls did. Following DPC sensitization, TCRs present above 1 in 1000 frequency showed no change.

This clonotype was detected ten times or more. Its antigen is not known. TCRdb re-called the RACE reads with MiXCR, one entry per CDR3 protein. The sample consists of more than 85,000 distinct CDR3 sequences, 9.2% of them appearing once. The gene calls are TRBV3-1 and TRBJ1-1, with 9 bases identical to TRBD1. This clonotype was obtained from a middle-aged woman with alopecia areata. Some clones in this sample may be carry-over from other donors' samples. The source was whole blood, collected in connection with sensitization to the hapten diphenylcyclopropenone (DPC). The CDR3 loop reads CASSQGDRGTEAFF. The CDR3 DNA reads as TGTGCCAGCAGCCAAGGCGACAGGGGGACTGAAGCTTTCTTT.